Below, 8 T cell receptor beta chains from the same sample are listed, as sequenced in a study of CXCR3-negative and CXCR3-positive naive CD8 T cells. Libraries were UMI-labeled 5' RACE TRB cDNA. Reanalyzing the 5' RACE reads, TCRdb keeps one entry per CDR3 protein, without DNA. Its table records 100,000 to 150,000 distinct CDR3 sequences. Sequenced sample: naive CXCR3- CD8+ T cells from blood. Subset described: CD45RO-CCR7+CD27+CD95- naive CD8+ T cells lacking CXCR3 (TNR3-). The receptor source for this set is a human donor in good health. Some clones in this sample may be carry-over from other donors' samples.

The gene calls are TRBV11-2 and TRBJ2-2; as DNA is missing, the TRBD1 call by TCRdb cannot be tested. CDR3 length equals 16 residues. Germline assignment: CDR1 SGHAT and CDR2 FQNNGV. This CDR3 reads CASSLGGAGSTGELFF.

The chain has TRBV7-9 and TRBJ2-5; TCRdb's D gene call, TRBD1, goes unchecked for lack of DNA. The CDR3 runs to 15 residues. Per the germline V gene, CDR1 is SEHNR and CDR2 is FQNEAQ (reference sequence). CDR3 region: CASSFSGTYQETQYF. The full variable domain, rest sourced from reference TRBV7-9 and TRBJ2-5, is DTGVSQNPRHKITKRGQNVTFRCDPISEHNRLYWYRQTLGQGPEFLTYFQNEAQLEKSRLLSDRFSAERPKGSFSTLEIQRTEQGDSAMYLCASSFSGTYQETQYFGPGTRLLVL.

The V call is TRBV6-6, the J call TRBJ2-6; TCRdb selects TRBD1, and the lack of DNA leaves this call unchecked. This CDR3 contains 16 residues. CDR1 MNHNY and CDR2 SVGAGI come from the germline V gene (reference sequence). The CDR3: CASKQGITSGANVLTF.

The chain couples TRBV30 to TRBJ1-5. This CDR3 comprises 14 residues. Germline V lookup: CDR1 GTSNPN, CDR2 SVGIG (reference sequence). The CDR3 sequence: CAWREEYSNQPQHF. The full variable domain, in which reference TRBV30 and TRBJ1-5 provide the parts outside the CDR3, is SQTIHQWPATLVQPVGSPLSLECTVEGTSNPNLYWYRQAAGRGLQLLFYSVGIGQISSEVPQNLSASRPQDRQFILSSKKLLLSDSGFYLCAWREEYSNQPQHFGDGTRLSIL.

J is TRBJ2-7 and V is TRBV10-3. Germline lookup yields CDR1 ENHRY and CDR2 SYGVKD. The CDR3 is made up of 15 amino acids. CDR3 loop: CAISESWQGVYEQYF.

This chain links TRBV14 with TRBJ1-6; TCRdb's assignment of TRBD1 cannot be checked, as there is no DNA. The CDR3 extends over 19 amino acids. Germline-derived CDR1 and CDR2 are SGHDN and FVKESK. This chain's CDR3 is CASSQDLSRGPSYNSPLHF.

The chain joins TRBV4-2 to TRBJ1-5. Germline V lookup: CDR1 LGHNA, CDR2 YNFKEQ. The CDR3 is made up of 17 amino acids. CDR3: CASSQSPGLEKNQPQHF.

The CDR3 protein is CSARDHYGYTF. The V gene is TRBV20-1, the J gene TRBJ1-2. The V gene's germline CDR1 is DFQATT and CDR2 SNEGSKA (reference sequence). There are 11 residues in the CDR3.